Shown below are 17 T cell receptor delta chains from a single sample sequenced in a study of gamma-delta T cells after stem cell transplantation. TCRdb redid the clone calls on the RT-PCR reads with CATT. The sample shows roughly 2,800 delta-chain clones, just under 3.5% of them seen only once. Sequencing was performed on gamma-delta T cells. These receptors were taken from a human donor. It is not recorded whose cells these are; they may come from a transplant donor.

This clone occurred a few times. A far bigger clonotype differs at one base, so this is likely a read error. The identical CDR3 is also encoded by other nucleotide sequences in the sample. The CDR3 sequence is CACDTLNTHGSFSSAAQLFF. In DNA, the CDR3 is TGTGCTTGTGACACCCTAAATACTCATGGGTCTTTCAGTTCGGCAGCACAACTCTTCTTT. V and J are TRDV2 and TRDJ2; TRDD1 is a possible D gene (5 bases). The CDR3 length is 20 residues. CDR1 and CDR2 from the germline V gene are GEAIGNYY and EKD.

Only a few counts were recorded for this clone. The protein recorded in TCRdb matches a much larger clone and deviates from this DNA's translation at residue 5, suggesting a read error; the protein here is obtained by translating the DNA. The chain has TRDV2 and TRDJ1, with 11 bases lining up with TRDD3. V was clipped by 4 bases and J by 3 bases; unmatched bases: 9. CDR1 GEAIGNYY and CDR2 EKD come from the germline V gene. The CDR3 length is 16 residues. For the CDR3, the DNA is TGTGCCTGTGAGTGTCTGGGGGATACCCCAGCCGATAAACTCATCTTT. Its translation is CACECLGDTPADKLIF.

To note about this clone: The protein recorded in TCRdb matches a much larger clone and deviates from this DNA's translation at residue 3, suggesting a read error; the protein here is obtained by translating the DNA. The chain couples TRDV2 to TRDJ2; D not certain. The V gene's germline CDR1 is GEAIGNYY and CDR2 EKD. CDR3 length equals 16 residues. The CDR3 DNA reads TGTGCCCGTGACAGTGTGGCCCCCCGGCGGGCAGCACAACTCTTCTTT. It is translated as CARDSVAPRRAAQLFF.

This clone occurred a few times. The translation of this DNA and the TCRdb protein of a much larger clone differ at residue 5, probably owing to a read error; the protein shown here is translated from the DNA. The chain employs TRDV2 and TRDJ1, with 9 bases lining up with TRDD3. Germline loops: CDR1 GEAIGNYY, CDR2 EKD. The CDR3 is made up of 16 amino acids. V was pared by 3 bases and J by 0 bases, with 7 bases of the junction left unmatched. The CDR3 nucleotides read TGTGCCTGTGACCCACTGGGGGACTATAACACCGATAAACTCATCTTT. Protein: CACDPLGDYNTDKLIF.

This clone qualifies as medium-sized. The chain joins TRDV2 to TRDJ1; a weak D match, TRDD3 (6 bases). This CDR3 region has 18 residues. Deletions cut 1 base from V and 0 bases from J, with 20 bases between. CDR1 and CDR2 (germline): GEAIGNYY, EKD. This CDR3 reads CACDTIMGGYRYTDKLIF. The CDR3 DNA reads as TGTGCCTGTGACACTATAATGGGGGGGTACCGGTACACCGATAAACTCATCTTT.

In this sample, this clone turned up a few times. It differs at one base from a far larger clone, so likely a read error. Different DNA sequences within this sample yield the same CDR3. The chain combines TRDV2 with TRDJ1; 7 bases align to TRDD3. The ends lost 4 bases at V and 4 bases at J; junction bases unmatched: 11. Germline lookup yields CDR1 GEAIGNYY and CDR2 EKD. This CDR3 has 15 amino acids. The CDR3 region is CACDTLGARGDKLIF. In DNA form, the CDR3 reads TGTGCCTGTGATACCCTGGGGGCCCGGGGCGATAAACTCATCTTT.

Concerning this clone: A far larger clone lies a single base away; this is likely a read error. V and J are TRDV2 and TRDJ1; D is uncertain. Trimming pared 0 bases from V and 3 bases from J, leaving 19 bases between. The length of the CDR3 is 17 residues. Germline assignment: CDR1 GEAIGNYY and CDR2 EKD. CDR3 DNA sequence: TGTGCCTGTGACACCCTTTTTCGGGAGATTAAGGCCGATAAACTCATCTTT. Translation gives CACDTLFREIKADKLIF.

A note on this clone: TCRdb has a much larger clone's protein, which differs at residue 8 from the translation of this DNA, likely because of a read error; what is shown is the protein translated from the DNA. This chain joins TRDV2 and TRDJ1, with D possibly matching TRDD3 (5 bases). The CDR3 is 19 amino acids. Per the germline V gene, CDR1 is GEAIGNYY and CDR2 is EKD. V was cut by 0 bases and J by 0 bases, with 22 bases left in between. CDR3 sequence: CACDTVGQVGDLYTDKLIF. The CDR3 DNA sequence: TGTGCCTGTGACACCGTAGGGCAAGTTGGGGACCTGTACACCGATAAACTCATCTTT.

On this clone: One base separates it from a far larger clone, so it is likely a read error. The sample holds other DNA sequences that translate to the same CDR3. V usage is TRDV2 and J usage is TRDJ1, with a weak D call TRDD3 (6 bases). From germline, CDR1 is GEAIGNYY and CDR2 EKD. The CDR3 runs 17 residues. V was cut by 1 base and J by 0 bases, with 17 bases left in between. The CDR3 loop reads CACDTVGDRPYTDKLIF. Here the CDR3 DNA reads TGTGCCTGTGACACTGTCGGGGATCGACCGTACACCGATAAACTCATCTTT.

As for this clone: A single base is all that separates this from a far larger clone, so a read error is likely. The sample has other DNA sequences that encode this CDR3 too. CDR3 DNA sequence: TGTGCCTGCGACACGGTGGTGGGCGGCTCCTGGGACACCCGACAGATGTTTTTC. As protein: CACDTVVGGSWDTRQMFF. This chain connects TRDV2 to TRDJ3, with D unclear. This CDR3 contains 18 residues. Germline V gives CDR1 GEAIGNYY, CDR2 EKD.

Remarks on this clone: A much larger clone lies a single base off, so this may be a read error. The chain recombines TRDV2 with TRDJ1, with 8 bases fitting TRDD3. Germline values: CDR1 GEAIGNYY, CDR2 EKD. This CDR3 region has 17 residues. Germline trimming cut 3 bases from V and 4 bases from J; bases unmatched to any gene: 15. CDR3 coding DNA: TGTGCCTGTGACGCCCTACTGGGGGGTATGCCGGTCGATAAACTCATCTTT. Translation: CACDALLGGMPVDKLIF.

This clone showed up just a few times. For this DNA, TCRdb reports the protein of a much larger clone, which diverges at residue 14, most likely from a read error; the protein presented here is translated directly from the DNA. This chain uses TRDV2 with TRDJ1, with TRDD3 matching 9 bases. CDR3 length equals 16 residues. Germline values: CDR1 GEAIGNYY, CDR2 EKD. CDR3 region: CACDTLGDGNTDKPIF. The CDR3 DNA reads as TGTGCCTGTGACACGCTGGGGGATGGGAACACCGATAAACCCATCTTT.

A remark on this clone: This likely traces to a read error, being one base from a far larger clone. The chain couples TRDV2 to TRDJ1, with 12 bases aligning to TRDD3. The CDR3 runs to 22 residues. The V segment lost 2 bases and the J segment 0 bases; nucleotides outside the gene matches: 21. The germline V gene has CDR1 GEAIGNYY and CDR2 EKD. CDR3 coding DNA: TGTGCCTGTGACATCGCCATACTGGGGGATACACCCACCTCATTTTACACCGATAAACTCATCTTT. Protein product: CACDIAILGDTPTSFYTDKLIF.

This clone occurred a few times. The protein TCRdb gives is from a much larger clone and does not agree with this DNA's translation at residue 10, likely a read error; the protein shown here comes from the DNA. The CDR3: CACDSWGTEGKLIF. CDR3 nucleotide sequence: TGTGCCTGTGACAGCTGGGGGACCGAGGGGAAACTCATCTTT. The genes are TRDV2 and TRDJ1; 8 nucleotides match TRDD3. Germline CDR1 is GEAIGNYY and CDR2 is EKD. V shed 2 bases and J 8 bases; nucleotides not matched to a gene: 9. This CDR3 is built from 14 residues.

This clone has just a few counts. The CDR3 is CACDSPFGGYSDKLIF. The CDR3 coding sequence is TGTGCCTGTGACTCCCCTTTTGGGGGATACTCCGATAAACTCATCTTT. This chain uses TRDV2 with TRDJ1; 10 nucleotides align to TRDD3. Trimming at V came to 3 bases and at J to 3 bases, leaving 9 bases not matched to a gene. CDR1 and CDR2 (germline): GEAIGNYY, EKD. The CDR3 runs to 16 residues.

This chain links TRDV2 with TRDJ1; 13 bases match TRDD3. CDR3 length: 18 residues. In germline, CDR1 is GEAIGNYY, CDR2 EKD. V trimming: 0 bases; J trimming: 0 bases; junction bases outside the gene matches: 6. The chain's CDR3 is CACDTVGTGGYDTDKLIF. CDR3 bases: TGTGCCTGTGACACCGTCGGTACTGGGGGATACGACACCGATAAACTCATCTTT.

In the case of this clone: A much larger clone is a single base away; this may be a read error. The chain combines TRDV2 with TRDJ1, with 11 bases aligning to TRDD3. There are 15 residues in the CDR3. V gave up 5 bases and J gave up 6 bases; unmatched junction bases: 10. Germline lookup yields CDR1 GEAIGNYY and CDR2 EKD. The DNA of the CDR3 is TGTGCCTGTGGCTCCTTGTCTGGGGGATACCATAAACTCATCTTT. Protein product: CACGSLSGGYHKLIF.